Following are 30 T cell receptor beta chains from one sample sequenced in a study of vaccination and CD4 T cells after COVID-19. The Oncomine TCR Beta short-read assay was what sequenced the DNA obtained from cultured CD4+ T cells. TCRdb independently ran MiXCR on the PCR reads; one entry per CDR3 protein. In the table there are about 12,000 distinct CDR3 sequences, about three fifths of which are singletons. Their antigens remain unidentified. Treatment noted: approximately nine-day PBMC culture with coronavirus spike peptide pools or control peptides (ViraFEST assay). Sample: CD4+ T cells from blood, cultured in vitro. These receptors were obtained from a human donor who had recovered from COVID-19.

The chain recombines TRBV10-3 with TRBJ1-1; TRBD1 aligns across 7 bases. This CDR3 region has 16 residues. J was trimmed by 7 bases and V by 0 bases; bases with no gene match: 11. CDR1 is ENHRY, CDR2 SYGVKD, per germline. The CDR3 nucleotides are TGTGCCATCAGTGAGTCGGGGAAGGGGGCGCCCGGTGAAGCTTTCTTT. Translation: CAISESGKGAPGEAFF.

There are a few counts of this clonotype. The chain uses TRBV20-1 and TRBJ2-3, with TRBD2 identical over 7 bases. Unmatched junction bases numbered 9, after V lost 0 bases and J lost 6 bases. The germline CDR1 and CDR2 sequences are DFQATT and SNEGSKA (reference sequence). The CDR3 is 15 residues long. DNA for the CDR3: TGCAGTGCTAGAGATGGCGGGAGTGAGGGGGATACGCAGTATTTT. As protein: CSARDGGSEGDTQYF.

The chain combines TRBV7-8 with TRBJ2-5, with 8 bases matching TRBD2. V trimming: 5 bases; J trimming: 2 bases; junction bases outside the gene matches: 7. CDR3 length: 15 residues. CDR1 and CDR2 from the germline V gene are SGHVS and FQNEAQ. CDR3 residues: CASSRGLAIQETQYF. The CDR3 DNA sequence: TGTGCCAGCAGCCGCGGACTAGCCATACAAGAGACCCAGTACTTC.

This clonotype has only one observation. V is TRBV28 and J is TRBJ1-6; perhaps TRBD1 as D (5 bases). The CDR3 extends over 15 amino acids. The V end lost 8 bases, the J end lost 9 bases, and 20 bases lay between the germline ends. Germline CDR1 and CDR2: MDHEN and SYDVKM. This CDR3 is CASGGQTEGISPLHF. The CDR3 DNA follows: TGTGCCAGCGGTGGACAAACCGAGGGGATTTCACCCCTCCACTTT.

The V gene is TRBV30, the J gene TRBJ2-7, with 9 bases lining up with TRBD1. Per the germline V gene, CDR1 is GTSNPN and CDR2 is SVGIG (reference sequence). The length of the CDR3 is 15 residues. J lost 3 bases, V lost 1 base, and 7 bases had no gene match. This CDR3 reads CAWSGKPGQGYEQYF. As DNA, the CDR3 is TGTGCCTGGAGTGGTAAACCGGGACAGGGCTACGAGCAGTACTTC.

This sequence joins TRBV6-1 and TRBJ1-6; 8 nucleotides align to TRBD1. J lost 8 bases, V lost 6 bases, and 9 bases had no gene match. The CDR3 has 15 residues. Germline V lookup: CDR1 MNHNS, CDR2 SASEGT. The CDR3 region has the DNA TGTGCCAGCAGAACCGCAGGGGGCGCTTATTCACCCCTCCACTTT. Translated, it gives CASRTAGGAYSPLHF.

The V call is TRBV28, the J call TRBJ1-1; D is uncertain. Per germline, CDR1 MDHEN and CDR2 SYDVKM. The V gene lost 4 bases and the J gene lost 2 bases, with 17 bases spanning the gap. The CDR3 runs to 16 residues. CDR3 protein: CASSSRPTTSNTEAFF. CDR3 sequence (DNA): TGTGCCAGCAGTTCTCGGCCGACAACATCTAACACTGAAGCTTTCTTT.

Sample share makes this clonotype large (0.1 to 1%). The V call is TRBV20-1, the J call TRBJ2-1; 8 nucleotides match TRBD2. Germline CDR1 reads DFQATT; CDR2 reads SNEGSKA (reference sequence). CDR3 length equals 16 residues. With 0 bases clipped from V and 4 bases from J, the junction kept 8 bases outside the gene matches. The CDR3 DNA follows: TGCAGTGCTAGAGATGGGAGCGGGAGACGGTACAATGAGCAGTTCTTC. It yields the protein CSARDGSGRRYNEQFF.

There are a few counts of this clonotype. The chain joins TRBV10-1 to TRBJ2-2; D may be TRBD1 or TRBD2 (5 bases each). The germline gives CDR1 WNHNN, CDR2 SYGVQD (reference sequence). The CDR3 contains 15 residues. Trimming removed 5 bases at V and 5 bases at J, with 15 bases between. The CDR3 DNA follows: TGCGCCAGCAGTAAGGGACCCTCACGGACCGGGGAGCTGTTTTTT. Protein: CASSKGPSRTGELFF.

This chain joins TRBV24-1 and TRBJ2-5, with a tentative D call TRBD1 (7 bases). Germline V gene data show CDR1 as KGHDR and CDR2 as SFDVKD. This CDR3 has 16 residues. The germline V and J ends were trimmed by 3 bases and 3 bases, with 16 bases remaining between them. The CDR3 DNA sequence: TGTGCCACCAGTGATCCTGGGCAGGGGGGTGAAGAGACCCAGTACTTC. It encodes CATSDPGQGGEETQYF.

This clonotype has a handful of counts. The chain couples TRBV24-1 to TRBJ2-1, with D perhaps assigned TRBD1 or TRBD2 (5 bases each). Germline loops: CDR1 KGHDR, CDR2 SFDVKD. This CDR3 comprises 18 residues. The V and J ends lost 4 bases and 0 bases respectively, with 18 bases between them. This CDR3 is CATSDTLRGLSSYNEQFF. The CDR3 DNA is TGTGCCACCAGTGACACCCTACGGGGCTTGAGCTCCTACAATGAGCAGTTCTTC.

The gene calls are TRBV20-1 and TRBJ1-1; unclear D gene. The V gene's germline CDR1 is DFQATT and CDR2 SNEGSKA (reference sequence). This CDR3 region has 15 residues. The V end lost 1 base, the J end lost 1 base, and 13 bases lay between the germline ends. The CDR3 reads CSARAAGHANTEAFF. The CDR3 nucleotides are TGCAGTGCTAGAGCAGCCGGGCATGCGAACACTGAAGCTTTCTTT.

This clonotype was seen only a few times. The chain couples TRBV20-1 to TRBJ2-3; 12 nucleotides align to TRBD2. The V gene end was trimmed by 6 bases and the J gene end by 2 bases; junction bases not matched to a gene: 3. CDR1 is DFQATT, CDR2 SNEGSKA, per germline (reference sequence). This CDR3 comprises 14 residues. Written as DNA, the CDR3 is TGCAGTGCCACTAGCGGGGGGTACACAGATACGCAGTATTTT. The encoded protein is CSATSGGYTDTQYF.

This chain uses TRBV20-1 with TRBJ1-5, with D uncertain. V shed 4 bases and J shed 4 bases, with 11 bases lying between them. CDR1 is DFQATT and CDR2 is SNEGSKA in the germline V gene (reference sequence). The CDR3 is made up of 13 amino acids. The CDR3 DNA is TGCAGTGCTATGGGGAGTAGGAATCAGCCCCAGCATTTT. It is translated as CSAMGSRNQPQHF.

The CDR3, as DNA: TGTGCCAGCAGAAGAATTGGCGGACCCTATGGCTACACCTTC. This translates into CASRRIGGPYGYTF. The rearrangement links TRBV6-1 to TRBJ1-2; D remains unclear. Germline assignment: CDR1 MNHNS and CDR2 SASEGT. The CDR3 runs 14 residues. The V and J ends lost 6 bases and 4 bases respectively, with 15 bases between them.

The gene calls are TRBV7-6 and TRBJ1-4, with TRBD1 matching over 8 bases. CDR1 and CDR2 (germline): SGHVS, FNYEAQ. J lost 7 bases, V lost 5 bases, and 15 bases had no gene match. The length of the CDR3 is 17 residues. The CDR3: CASSARSNQGAGEKLFF. The CDR3 DNA follows: TGTGCCAGCAGCGCGAGGAGTAACCAGGGGGCTGGTGAAAAACTGTTTTTT.

In its sample, this clonotype was seen a few times. This chain connects TRBV6-1 to TRBJ2-2; 9 positions agree with TRBD1. Germline V gene lookup returns CDR1 MNHNS and CDR2 SASEGT. The CDR3 runs 14 residues. V shed 8 bases and J 5 bases; nucleotides not matched to a gene: 6. This CDR3 is CASSGQGRTGELFF. Written as DNA, the CDR3 is TGTGCCAGCTCTGGACAGGGGCGAACCGGGGAGCTGTTTTTT.

This clonotype has a handful of counts. The rearrangement uses TRBV2 and TRBJ2-3; unclear D gene. Trimming left V 8 bases short and J 2 bases short, with 20 bases between. Germline lookup yields CDR1 SNHLY and CDR2 FYNNEI. The CDR3 is 16 amino acids. CDR3 DNA: TGTGCCAGCGAACAAGGGAAGTTTACCCCCACAGATACGCAGTATTTT. Protein: CASEQGKFTPTDTQYF.

This clonotype occurred a few times. The V call is TRBV12-3 or TRBV12-4, the J call TRBJ2-3; D might be TRBD1 or TRBD2, each matching 5 bases. The CDR3 is made up of 13 amino acids. Trimming stripped 4 bases from V and 8 bases from J, with 13 bases between. CDR3 nucleotides: TGTGCCAGCAGTTCTGGGGGTTTAGGTACGCAGTATTTT. As protein: CASSSGGLGTQYF.

The gene calls are TRBV2 and TRBJ1-5, with D uncertain. V shed 5 bases and J shed 0 bases, with 5 bases lying between them. The CDR3 sequence is 13 residues long. Germline CDR1 and CDR2: SNHLY and FYNNEI. CDR3 coding DNA: TGTGCCAGCAGTAGAGATAGCAATCAGCCCCAGCATTTT. Encoded protein: CASSRDSNQPQHF.

The chain combines TRBV7-9 with TRBJ2-7; D may be TRBD1 (6 bases). The germline CDR1 and CDR2 sequences are SEHNR and FQNEAQ (reference sequence). Trimming pared 4 bases from V and 0 bases from J, leaving 16 bases between. The CDR3 is made up of 16 amino acids. As DNA, the CDR3 is TGTGCCAGCAGCTCTGGGGGCGCGGACAGCTCCTACGAGCAGTACTTC. Protein product: CASSSGGADSSYEQYF.

This clonotype was detected only a few times. The CDR3: CASSFHGTSNEQFF. The CDR3 region has the DNA TGTGCCAGCAGCTTCCACGGGACCTCCAATGAGCAGTTCTTC. J is TRBJ2-1 and V is TRBV11-3; D could derive from TRBD1 or TRBD2 (5 bases each). CDR1 SGHNT and CDR2 YENEEA come from the germline V gene. The CDR3 spans 14 residues. Trimming removed 3 bases at V and 6 bases at J, with 12 bases between.

The V call is TRBV28, the J call TRBJ1-5, with TRBD1 matching 7 bases. With V trimmed by 4 bases and J by 0 bases, 3 bases remained unmatched. The germline CDR1 and CDR2 sequences are MDHEN and SYDVKM. The CDR3 sequence is 15 residues long. CDR3 sequence: CASSSGQASNQPQHF. The DNA of the CDR3 is TGTGCCAGCAGTTCAGGACAGGCTAGCAATCAGCCCCAGCATTTT.

The chain recombines TRBV29-1 with TRBJ2-1; TRBD2 matches at 7 bases. This CDR3 has 13 residues. The germline gives CDR1 SQVTM, CDR2 ANQGSEA. With 4 bases clipped from V and 7 bases from J, the junction kept 7 bases outside the gene matches. CDR3 sequence: CSVATSANNEQFF. CDR3 in DNA: TGCAGCGTTGCTACTAGCGCAAATAATGAGCAGTTCTTC.

This rearrangement joins TRBV20-1 to TRBJ2-3; D might be TRBD2 (5 bases). The CDR3 covers 16 residues. Trimming left V 6 bases short and J 12 bases short, with 31 bases between. CDR1 and CDR2 from the germline V gene are DFQATT and SNEGSKA (reference sequence). CDR3 loop: CSALRLEGLRTHPQYF. The CDR3 bases are TGCAGTGCCCTCCGACTCGAGGGATTGAGAACCCATCCCCAGTATTTT.

The V and J genes are TRBV20-1 and TRBJ2-5, with D uncertain. This CDR3 is 10 amino acids long. Germline-derived CDR1 and CDR2 are DFQATT and SNEGSKA (reference sequence). V lost 6 bases and J lost 3, with 5 bases in between. The CDR3 protein is CSASKETQYF. The CDR3 DNA reads as TGCAGTGCAAGCAAAGAGACCCAGTACTTC.

The CDR3 DNA reads TGTGCCAGCAGTGTATGGACGGGTTCCTACGAGCAGTACTTC. It codes for CASSVWTGSYEQYF. The chain carries TRBV25-1 and TRBJ2-7; D gene unclear. This CDR3 is 14 amino acids long. Looked up from germline, CDR1 is MGHDK and CDR2 is SYGVNS. V gave up 4 bases and J gave up 1 base, with 11 bases separating them.

This clonotype was seen only a few times. The rearrangement uses TRBV6-2 or TRBV6-3 and TRBJ1-2; D perhaps matches TRBD1 (6 bases). CDR1 MNHEY and CDR2 SVGEGT come from the germline V gene. Between the trimmed V and J ends, which lost 6 bases and 8 bases, there was a span of 19 bases. The CDR3 totals 14 residues. The CDR3 nucleotides are TGTGCCAGCAGCCGCGGGGGGCTGCTGGTAGGCTACACCTTC. Translated: CASSRGGLLVGYTF.

This clonotype has just a few counts. V gene TRBV6-1 combines with J gene TRBJ2-5; TRBD2 matches at 14 bases. The V gene's germline CDR1 is MNHNS and CDR2 SASEGT. With V trimmed by 4 bases and J by 6 bases, 7 bases remained unmatched. The CDR3 extends over 16 amino acids. DNA of the CDR3: TGTGCCAGCAGTGCTGGGACTAGCGGGAGCTTAAAGACCCAGTACTTC. Translated, it gives CASSAGTSGSLKTQYF.

The chain links TRBV6-1 to TRBJ1-6; no definite D call. Germline lookup yields CDR1 MNHNS and CDR2 SASEGT. The CDR3 totals 14 residues. Trimming removed 2 bases at V and 6 bases at J, with 8 bases between. The CDR3 reads CASSEYPSNSPLHF. CDR3 in DNA: TGTGCCAGCAGTGAATACCCCAGTAATTCACCCCTCCACTTT.